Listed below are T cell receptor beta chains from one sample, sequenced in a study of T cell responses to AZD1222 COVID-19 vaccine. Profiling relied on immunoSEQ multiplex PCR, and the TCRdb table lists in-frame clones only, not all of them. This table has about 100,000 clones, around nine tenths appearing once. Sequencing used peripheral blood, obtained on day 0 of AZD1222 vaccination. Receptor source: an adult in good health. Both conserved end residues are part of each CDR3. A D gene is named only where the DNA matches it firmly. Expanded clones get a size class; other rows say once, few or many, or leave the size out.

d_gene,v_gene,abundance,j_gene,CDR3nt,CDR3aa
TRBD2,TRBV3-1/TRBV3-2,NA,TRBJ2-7,TGTGCCAGCAGCCAACCTAGCGGGGGTTACGAGCAGTACTTC,CASSQPSGGYEQYF
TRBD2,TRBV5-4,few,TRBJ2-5,TGTGCCAGCAGCTTGTATGGGCGGGGGGCTGGCGAGACCCAGTACTTC,CASSLYGRGAGETQYF
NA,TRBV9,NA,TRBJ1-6,TGTGCCAGCAGCGGAGAACTTAAGGATTCACCCCTCCACTTT,CASSGELKDSPLHF
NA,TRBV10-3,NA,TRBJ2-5,TGTGCCATCAGTACACCCGGACAGCCTTCAGAGACCCAGTACTTC,CAISTPGQPSETQYF
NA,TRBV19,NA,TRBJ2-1,TGTGCCAGCAGGTCCTACAATGAGCAGTTCTTC,CASRSYNEQFF
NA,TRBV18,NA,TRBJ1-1,TGTGCCAGCTCACCCTCAAAGGGACCCGAAGCTTTCTTT,CASSPSKGPEAFF
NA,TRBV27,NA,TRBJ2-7,TGTGCCAGCAGTTCCTCCCCCGGAGCCTACGAGCAGTACTTC,CASSSSPGAYEQYF
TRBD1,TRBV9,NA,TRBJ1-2,TGTGCCACGGGAGGGGACAGAAACTATGGCTACACCTTC,CATGGDRNYGYTF
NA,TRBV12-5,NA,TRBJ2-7,TGTGCTAGTGGTTTGAGGGACGAGCAGTACTTC,CASGLRDEQYF
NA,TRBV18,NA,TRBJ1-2,NA,CASSPLFGPGTYGYTF
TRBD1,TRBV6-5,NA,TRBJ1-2,TGTGCCAGCGGGGAGGGGGCGAAGGGCTACACCTTC,CASGEGAKGYTF
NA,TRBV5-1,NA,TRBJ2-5,TGCGCCAGCAGCTCCGACATGCTATGGGAGACCCAGTACTTC,CASSSDMLWETQYF
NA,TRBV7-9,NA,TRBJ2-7,TGTGCCAGCAGCTTTGGGTTCGGCGAGCAGTACTTC,CASSFGFGEQYF
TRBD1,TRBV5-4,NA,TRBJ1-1,TGTGCCAGCAGCTTGGGAGGGGGCAGGGGAACTGAAGCTTTCTTT,CASSLGGGRGTEAFF
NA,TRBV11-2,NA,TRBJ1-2,TGTGCCAGCAGCGTAAGGGGGGACGGTGGTGGCTACACCTTC,CASSVRGDGGGYTF
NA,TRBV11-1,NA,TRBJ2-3,TGTGCCAGCAGCCCCCGTACATATGGAGATACGCAGTATTTT,CASSPRTYGDTQYF
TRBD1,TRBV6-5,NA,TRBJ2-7,TGTGCCAGCAGCCCCGTGAGGACAGGGAGTTACGAGCAGTACTTC,CASSPVRTGSYEQYF
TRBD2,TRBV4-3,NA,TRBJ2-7,TGCGCCAGCAGCCAAGATTCGGGGGGGGGCGAGCAGTACTTC,CASSQDSGGGEQYF
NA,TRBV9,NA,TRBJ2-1,TGTGCCAGCAGCGTAGGGGGGACTCGCAATGAGCAGTTCTTC,CASSVGGTRNEQFF
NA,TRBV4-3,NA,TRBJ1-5,TGCGCCAGCAGCCAAGATCTGATGGCAGGGACAAATCAGCCCCAGCATTTT,CASSQDLMAGTNQPQHF
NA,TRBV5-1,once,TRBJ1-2,TGCGCCAGCAGCTTGGAGGGGTCCGGCTACACCTTC,CASSLEGSGYTF
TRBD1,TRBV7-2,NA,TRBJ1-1,TGTGCCAGCAGCTATACCGGGACAGTGAACACTGAAGCTTTCTTT,CASSYTGTVNTEAFF
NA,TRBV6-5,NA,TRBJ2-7,TGTGCCAGCAGTTACTCGAGATGGACTGAGCAGTACTTC,CASSYSRWTEQYF